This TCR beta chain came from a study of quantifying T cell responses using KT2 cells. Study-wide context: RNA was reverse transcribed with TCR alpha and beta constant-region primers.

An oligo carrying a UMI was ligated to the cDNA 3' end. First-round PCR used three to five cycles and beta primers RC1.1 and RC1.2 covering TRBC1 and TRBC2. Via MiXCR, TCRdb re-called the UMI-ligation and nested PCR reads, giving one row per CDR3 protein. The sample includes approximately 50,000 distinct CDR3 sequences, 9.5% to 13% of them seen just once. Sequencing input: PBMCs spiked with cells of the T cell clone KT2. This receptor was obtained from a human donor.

Here the CDR3 reads CASTDLAGDLLDNEQFF. The CDR3 DNA is TGCGCCAGCACGGACCTAGCGGGGGACCTCCTGGATAATGAGCAGTTCTTC. The chain is built from TRBV4-1 and TRBJ2-1, with 10 nucleotides matching TRBD2. Germline CDR1 and CDR2: MGHRA and YSYEKL. The CDR3 runs to 17 residues. V trimming: 7 bases; J trimming: 7 bases; junction bases outside the gene matches: 16.